The 7 T cell receptor beta chains below were found in one sample sequenced in a study of T-cell memory formation after mild COVID-19 (dated by TCRdb to about 2021). The library relied on 5' RACE. Instrument used: Illumina NovaSeq 6000. TCRdb passed the public sequencing reads through fastp at Q25 and MiXCR, retaining productive beta sequences. Here each entry gathers all rows of one CDR3 protein and keeps the most common genes and DNA. The sample contains some 310,000 distinct CDR3 sequences, approximately 22% of them found a single time. The ten largest make up roughly 21% of the sample. The sample was PBMCs or a T cell subset sorted from them (not recorded which). The source is a man aged 18 to 29 who had mild COVID-19 (a few samples of this study predate the infection). The sample titles of this study are shuffled in the database, so cell type and time point are left out; the donor was told from shared clones.

This clonotype occurred a few times. The V call is TRBV12-3 or TRBV12-4, the J call TRBJ2-5; D may match TRBD1 or TRBD2 (5 bases each). The length of the CDR3 is 14 residues. Between the trimmed V and J ends, which lost 6 bases and 1 base, there was a span of 12 bases. The CDR3 DNA follows: TGTGCCAGCAGGCCAATGGGGGTCCAAGAGACCCAGTACTTC. Its protein is CASRPMGVQETQYF.

The chain uses TRBV5-1 and TRBJ1-1; D uncertain. The CDR3 loop spans 13 amino acids. Trimming left V 0 bases short and J 1 base short, with 4 bases between. Germline V gene lookup returns CDR1 SGHRS and CDR2 YFSETQ. CDR3 DNA: TGCGCCAGCAGCTTGGCGGCGAACACTGAAGCTTTCTTT. The encoded protein is CASSLAANTEAFF.

The chain is built from TRBV5-1 and TRBJ1-5, with D hard to call. V lost 1 base to trimming and J lost 0 bases, with 8 bases between them. CDR1 SGHRS and CDR2 YFSETQ come from the germline V gene. CDR3 length equals 15 residues. The CDR3 sequence: CASSLNGNSNQPQHF. The CDR3 DNA follows: TGCGCCAGCAGCTTGAATGGTAATAGCAATCAGCCCCAGCATTTT.

This chain connects TRBV19 to TRBJ2-1; TRBD2 is a possible D gene (7 bases). The CDR3 is 15 amino acids. Germline V gives CDR1 LNHDA, CDR2 SQIVND (reference sequence). Trimming took off 5 bases at V and 6 bases at J, with 17 bases between the two ends. CDR3 bases: TGTGCCAGTAGTGTCCGGGACAAGCGGGGCAATGAGCAGTTCTTC. Protein: CASSVRDKRGNEQFF.

The rearrangement links TRBV6-1 to TRBJ1-2; D gene unclear. Germline V CDR1 and CDR2: MNHNS, SASEGT. The CDR3 runs to 12 residues. With 2 bases removed from V and 5 bases from J, the gap between germline ends came to 6 bases. The CDR3 sequence is CASSERGYGYTF. CDR3 nucleotide sequence: TGTGCCAGCAGTGAACGGGGTTATGGCTACACCTTC.

This chain links TRBV6-2 or TRBV6-3 with TRBJ1-1; the D is unclear. The CDR3 totals 13 residues. V lost 4 bases and J lost 5, with 11 bases in between. Per the germline V gene, CDR1 is MNHEY and CDR2 is SVGEGT. The CDR3 bases are TGTGCCAGCAGTTGGTCAGATCGGACTGAAGCTTTCTTT. Protein product: CASSWSDRTEAFF.

This clonotype was observed a few times. This chain connects TRBV7-9 to TRBJ1-1, with D possibly TRBD1 on 5 matching bases. Germline V gene data show CDR1 as SEHNR and CDR2 as FQNEAQ (reference sequence). This CDR3 has 15 amino acids. The V end lost 2 bases, the J end lost 4 bases, and 14 bases lay between the germline ends. CDR3 sequence (DNA): TGTGCCAGCAGCTTATTTGCGGGGGGACGCACTGAAGCTTTCTTT. It is translated as CASSLFAGGRTEAFF.